A single sample is the source of the 23 T cell receptor beta chains below, sequenced in a study of identical twins. TCRdb ran MiXCR on the 5' RACE reads and lists one entry per CDR3 protein. The sample lists roughly 540,000 distinct CDR3 sequences, less than 25% occurring once. Separately, the same data were catalogued under a study of T cells expressing NK-cell markers.

Sequencing was performed on CD4+ T cells sorted from blood. The receptor source for this set is a woman aged 18-29 years in good health.

This chain connects TRBV5-1 to TRBJ2-4; D may correspond to TRBD1 or TRBD2 (5 bases each). Germline lookup yields CDR1 SGHRS and CDR2 YFSETQ. This CDR3 spans 16 amino acids. Trimming took 3 bases from V and 1 from J, leaving 14 bases between them. DNA of the CDR3: TGCGCCAGCAGCTACACTCCTGAGGGGGCCAAAAACATTCAGTACTTC. It specifies CASSYTPEGAKNIQYF.

The rearrangement uses TRBV6-5 and TRBJ2-7, with a tentative D call TRBD2 (5 bases). The ends were cut back, 2 bases at V and 6 bases at J, with 11 bases in the middle. Germline V gene sequence: CDR1 MNHEY, CDR2 SVGAGI. The CDR3 spans 13 residues. The CDR3 DNA sequence: TGTGCCAGCAGTTACCATATTGGAGGCGAGCAGTACTTC. Translated, it gives CASSYHIGGEQYF.

V usage is TRBV20-1 and J usage is TRBJ1-4; the D is unclear. V was pared by 5 bases and J by 5 bases, with 15 bases between. CDR1 DFQATT and CDR2 SNEGSKA come from the germline V gene (reference sequence). The CDR3 is 14 amino acids. In nucleotides, the CDR3 is TGCAGTGCTTTACCCGGGAGCGAGAATGAAAAACTGTTTTTT. Translating gives CSALPGSENEKLFF.

This clonotype turned up a few times. The gene calls are TRBV20-1 and TRBJ2-7; TRBD1 aligns across 10 bases. The trim removed 5 bases at V and 7 bases at J, leaving 11 bases unmatched. The CDR3 has 14 residues. Germline V gives CDR1 DFQATT, CDR2 SNEGSKA (reference sequence). The CDR3 region has the DNA TGCAGTGCTGCCCGGGACAGGGGATTGCTTGAGCAGTACTTC. It yields the protein CSAARDRGLLEQYF.

This clonotype was detected a few times. The chain is built from TRBV25-1 and TRBJ2-5; D not resolved. There are 13 residues in the CDR3. The germline CDR1 and CDR2 sequences are MGHDK and SYGVNS. V dropped 2 bases and J dropped 5 bases, with 9 bases sitting between them. The DNA of the CDR3 is TGTGCCAGCAGTGAAGGAAGTATTGAGACCCAGTACTTC. Residues: CASSEGSIETQYF.

This clonotype was detected a few times. The gene calls are TRBV4-1 and TRBJ2-5; D ambiguous. V was trimmed by 1 base and J by 4 bases, leaving 7 bases between them. Germline V lookup: CDR1 MGHRA, CDR2 YSYEKL. The CDR3 consists of 13 residues. Here the CDR3 DNA reads TGCGCCAGCAGCCAAGCCCCTCGAGAGACCCAGTACTTC. It yields the protein CASSQAPRETQYF.

This clonotype was observed a few times. The genes are TRBV11-2 and TRBJ2-3, with TRBD2 matching over 14 bases. The J segment lost 3 bases and the V segment lost 3 bases, leaving 8 bases of the junction unmatched. CDR1 is SGHAT, CDR2 FQNNGV, per germline. This CDR3 is built from 18 residues. DNA of the CDR3: TGTGCCAGCAGCTTCGGAGGACTAGCGGGAGGAATGACAGATACGCAGTATTTT. It encodes CASSFGGLAGGMTDTQYF.

This clonotype was observed a handful of times. The chain is built from TRBV20-1 and TRBJ2-3, with TRBD2 matching over 14 bases. The V and J ends lost 6 bases and 2 bases, in that order; junction bases with no gene match: 7. The length of the CDR3 is 16 residues. Germline V gene sequence: CDR1 DFQATT, CDR2 SNEGSKA (reference sequence). CDR3 DNA sequence: TGCAGTGCGGGACCGACTAGCGGGAGGGACACAGATACGCAGTATTTT. This sequence encodes CSAGPTSGRDTDTQYF.

The chain combines TRBV7-2 with TRBJ2-7; a weak D match, TRBD2 (6 bases). The CDR3 contains 14 residues. With 5 bases removed from V and 0 bases from J, the gap between germline ends came to 11 bases. The germline V gene has CDR1 SGHTA and CDR2 FQGNSA. CDR3 in amino acids: CASSDAGFSYEQYF. The CDR3 DNA follows: TGTGCCAGCAGCGACGCGGGATTCTCCTACGAGCAGTACTTC.

J is TRBJ1-2 and V is TRBV4-2; the D is unclear. CDR3 length: 17 residues. Trimming removed 4 bases at V and 6 bases at J, with 24 bases between. Germline loops: CDR1 LGHNA, CDR2 YNFKEQ. The CDR3 bases are TGTGCCAGCAGCCCAGTTCTGATCCTGGGCGGTTACGATGGCTACACCTTC. This translates into CASSPVLILGGYDGYTF.

In its sample, this clonotype was seen a few times. This chain connects TRBV4-3 to TRBJ2-3; 11 positions match TRBD2. CDR1 is LGHNA, CDR2 YSLEER, per germline. V dropped 4 bases and J dropped 8; count of bases not matched to a gene: 11. The CDR3 length is 16 residues. CDR3 residues: CASSPTSGSIISTQYF. The CDR3 nucleotides are TGCGCCAGCAGCCCAACTAGCGGGAGCATCATCAGTACGCAGTATTTT.

A note on this clonotype: Its ends do not fully match the called genes, so a read error is possible. The chain is built from TRBV7-9 and TRBJ2-1; D is ambiguous. The length of the CDR3 is 12 residues. The germline CDR1 and CDR2 sequences are SEHNR and FQNEAQ (reference sequence). CDR3 loop: CASSFGDNEHFF. The CDR3 nucleotides are TGTGCCAGCAGTTTCGGTGACAATGAGCATTTCTTC.

This clonotype was seen a handful of times. The genes are TRBV5-1 and TRBJ2-1, with 7 bases aligning to TRBD2. Trimming took 0 bases from V and 10 from J; bases not matched to a gene: 13. The CDR3 spans 16 residues. Germline lookup yields CDR1 SGHRS and CDR2 YFSETQ. The CDR3 loop reads CASSLVGRLAGQEQFF. For the CDR3, the DNA is TGCGCCAGCAGCTTGGTTGGACGGTTAGCGGGTCAGGAGCAGTTCTTC.

This clonotype showed up many times. The rearrangement joins TRBV29-1 to TRBJ1-2; D is unresolved. The V gene's germline CDR1 is SQVTM and CDR2 ANQGSEA. The V and J ends lost 4 bases and 5 bases respectively, with 8 bases between them. The CDR3 has 11 amino acids. CDR3 sequence reads: CSVGANYGYTF. CDR3 sequence (DNA): TGCAGCGTTGGAGCGAATTATGGCTACACCTTC.

This sequence joins TRBV14 and TRBJ2-5, with 7 positions matching TRBD2. The CDR3 has 13 amino acids. The V and J ends lost 8 bases and 4 bases, in that order; junction bases with no gene match: 7. Germline V gene sequence: CDR1 SGHDN, CDR2 FVKESK. CDR3 in amino acids: CASANGGRETQYF. In DNA form, the CDR3 reads TGTGCCAGCGCGAACGGGGGGAGAGAGACCCAGTACTTC.

The V and J genes are TRBV6-1 and TRBJ2-7; tentatively, D is TRBD1 (5 bases). V was trimmed by 5 bases and J by 2 bases, leaving 13 bases between them. Germline CDR1 and CDR2: MNHNS and SASEGT. This CDR3 has 14 residues. The CDR3 DNA sequence: TGTGCCAGCAGTAAGACAGAGTCCCCCTACGAGCAGTACTTC. Its protein is CASSKTESPYEQYF.

This chain connects TRBV5-1 to TRBJ2-5; the match to TRBD2 covers 10 bases. The V segment lost 0 bases and the J segment 5 bases; nucleotides outside the gene matches: 7. There are 16 residues in the CDR3. Germline CDR1 reads SGHRS; CDR2 reads YFSETQ. DNA of the CDR3: TGCGCCAGCAGCTTGGCTCTAGCGGGAGTTTGGGAGACCCAGTACTTC. This sequence encodes CASSLALAGVWETQYF.

This rearrangement joins TRBV20-1 to TRBJ2-3; weak D call: TRBD1 (5 bases). The V end was cut by 6 bases, the J end by 2 bases, with 12 bases between. Per the germline V gene, CDR1 is DFQATT and CDR2 is SNEGSKA (reference sequence). CDR3 size: 13 residues. As DNA, the CDR3 is TGCAGTGCGAGCCAGGGTCACACAGATACGCAGTATTTT. Translating gives CSASQGHTDTQYF.

The chain uses TRBV12-3 or TRBV12-4 and TRBJ1-1, with D perhaps matching TRBD1 (6 bases). V was pared by 3 bases and J by 7 bases, with 12 bases between. CDR3 length: 13 amino acids. For the CDR3, the DNA is TGTGCCAGCAGTTTGAACAGGGAGTTTGAAGCTTTCTTT. It is translated as CASSLNREFEAFF.

The chain carries TRBV16 and TRBJ1-1; D is unresolved. The germline V gene has CDR1 KGHSY and CDR2 FQNENV. The V end was cut by 2 bases, the J end by 10 bases, with 14 bases between. CDR3 size: 13 residues. The CDR3, as DNA: TGTGCCAGCAGCCAAAGGGAGGAACAGCGAGCTTTCTTT. It specifies CASSQREEQRAFF. The entire variable domain, with the rest obtained from reference TRBV16 and TRBJ1-1, is as follows: GEEVAQTPKHLVRGEGQKAKLYCAPIKGHSYVFWYQQVLKNEFKFLISFQNENVFDETGMPKERFSAKCLPNSPCSLEIQATKLEDSAVYFCASSQREEQRAFFGQGTRLTVV.

In the case of this clonotype: Germline and junction disagree at one end, which may indicate a read error. The V call is TRBV20-1, the J call TRBJ2-7; 12 bases are a match to TRBD2. Per germline, CDR1 DFQATT and CDR2 SNEGSKA (reference sequence). The CDR3 runs 13 residues. CDR3 sequence (DNA): TGCAGTCCTAGCGGGAGGGCCCCGGGCGAGCAGTACTTC. This translates into CSPSGRAPGEQYF.

The chain recombines TRBV20-1 with TRBJ1-1; no clear D. Per germline, CDR1 DFQATT and CDR2 SNEGSKA (reference sequence). Trimming removed 8 bases at V and 5 bases at J, with 15 bases between. There are 12 residues in the CDR3. For the CDR3, the DNA is TGCAGTCCCGGCGGACGGAATACTGAAGCTTTCTTT. It is translated as CSPGGRNTEAFF.

This clonotype was seen a few times. The chain has TRBV10-3 and TRBJ2-2; D is undetermined. CDR1 ENHRY and CDR2 SYGVKD come from the germline V gene. Trimming removed 0 bases from V and 4 bases from J, with 6 bases in between. The CDR3 has 14 amino acids. The CDR3 bases are TGTGCCATCAGTGAGTCTTGGGGCACCGGGGAGCTGTTTTTT. Protein sequence: CAISESWGTGELFF.